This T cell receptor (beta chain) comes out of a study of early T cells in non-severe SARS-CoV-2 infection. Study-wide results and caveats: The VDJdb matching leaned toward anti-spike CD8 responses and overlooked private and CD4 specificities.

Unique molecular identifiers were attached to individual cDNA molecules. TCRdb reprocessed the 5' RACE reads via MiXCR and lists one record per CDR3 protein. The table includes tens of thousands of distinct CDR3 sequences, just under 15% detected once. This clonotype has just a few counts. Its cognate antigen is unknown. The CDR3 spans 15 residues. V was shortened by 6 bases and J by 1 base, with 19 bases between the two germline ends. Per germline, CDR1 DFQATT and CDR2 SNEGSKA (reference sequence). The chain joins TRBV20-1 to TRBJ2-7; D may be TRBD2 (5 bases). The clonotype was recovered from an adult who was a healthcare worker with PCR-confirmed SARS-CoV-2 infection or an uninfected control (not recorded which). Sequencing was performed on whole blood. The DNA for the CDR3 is TGCAGTGCCACCTCCGGGATCAGAAGTTCCTACGAGCAGTACTTC. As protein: CSATSGIRSSYEQYF.